Listed below are T cell receptor beta chains from one sample, sequenced in a study of blood T cells in healthy people across ages. TCRdb redid the calling of the 5' RACE reads with MiXCR, one entry per CDR3 protein. The sample records about 2 million distinct CDR3 sequences, about 50% being singletons. Sequenced material: blood. These receptors were taken from a woman aged 40 to 50 in good health. CDR3s include the opening cysteine and the closing phenylalanine or tryptophan. Each record gives: J gene, D gene, clone size, V gene, CDR3 protein, CDR3 DNA. A D gene is named only where the DNA matches it firmly. Clone sizes are given selectively: once, few, many, or a class where the clone is expanded.

j_call: TRBJ1-5
d_call: NA
clone_size: NA
v_call: TRBV12-3/TRBV12-4
cdr3_aa: CASSNAGGNQPQHF
cdr3_nt: TGTGCCAGCAGTAATGCTGGGGGCAATCAGCCCCAGCATTTT

j_call: TRBJ1-5
d_call: NA
clone_size: few
v_call: TRBV7-9
cdr3_aa: CASSTSSNQPQHF
cdr3_nt: TGTGCCAGCAGCACTTCGAGCAATCAGCCCCAGCATTTT

j_call: TRBJ1-1
d_call: TRBD1
clone_size: NA
v_call: TRBV6-1
cdr3_aa: CASRRDRGMNTEAFF
cdr3_nt: TGTGCCAGCAGGAGGGACAGAGGAATGAACACTGAAGCTTTCTTT

j_call: TRBJ2-7
d_call: TRBD1
clone_size: NA
v_call: TRBV12-3/TRBV12-4
cdr3_aa: CASSWRDRNYEQYF
cdr3_nt: TGTGCCAGCAGTTGGAGGGACAGGAACTACGAGCAGTACTTC

j_call: TRBJ2-3
d_call: NA
clone_size: NA
v_call: TRBV7-2
cdr3_aa: CVSSLRQGPDTQYF
cdr3_nt: TGTGTCAGCAGCTTACGGCAGGGACCAGATACGCAGTATTTT

j_call: TRBJ2-5
d_call: NA
clone_size: NA
v_call: TRBV28
cdr3_aa: CASSFEQGGGETQYF
cdr3_nt: TGTGCCAGCAGTTTCGAACAGGGTGGGGGGGAGACCCAGTACTTC

j_call: TRBJ2-5
d_call: TRBD2
clone_size: NA
v_call: TRBV2
cdr3_aa: CASRQTSGTQETQYF
cdr3_nt: TGTGCCAGCAGGCAGACTAGCGGGACCCAAGAGACCCAGTACTTC

j_call: TRBJ2-7
d_call: NA
clone_size: NA
v_call: TRBV28
cdr3_aa: CASSRGRTYGQYF
cdr3_nt: TGTGCCAGCAGTAGGGGACGGACCTACGGGCAGTACTTC

j_call: TRBJ2-5
d_call: TRBD1
clone_size: NA
v_call: TRBV15
cdr3_aa: CATTDRDLQETQYF
cdr3_nt: TGTGCCACCACGGACAGGGACCTCCAAGAGACCCAGTACTTC

j_call: TRBJ2-3
d_call: TRBD2
clone_size: few
v_call: TRBV4-3
cdr3_aa: CASSQFSGGALDTQYF
cdr3_nt: TGCGCCAGCAGCCAATTTAGCGGGGGGGCATTGGATACGCAGTATTTT

j_call: TRBJ2-1
d_call: NA
clone_size: NA
v_call: TRBV5-1
cdr3_aa: CASSLGPVDGNNEQFF
cdr3_nt: TGCGCCAGCAGCTTGGGCCCCGTGGACGGTAACAATGAGCAGTTCTTC

j_call: TRBJ2-7
d_call: NA
clone_size: NA
v_call: TRBV7-2
cdr3_aa: CASSLELFRETQYF
cdr3_nt: TGTGCCAGCAGCTTAGAACTATTTCGAGAGACTCAGTACTTC

j_call: TRBJ2-5
d_call: NA
clone_size: NA
v_call: TRBV20-1
cdr3_aa: CSASAPRIAVLQETQYF
cdr3_nt: TGCAGTGCTAGCGCCCCAAGGATAGCGGTTCTTCAAGAGACCCAGTACTTC

j_call: TRBJ1-2
d_call: TRBD1
clone_size: NA
v_call: TRBV7-2
cdr3_aa: CASSLWDRDVGYGYTF
cdr3_nt: TGTGCCAGCAGTTTGTGGGACAGGGACGTGGGCTATGGCTACACCTTC

j_call: TRBJ1-2
d_call: TRBD1
clone_size: few
v_call: TRBV6-6
cdr3_aa: CASTPTGTGYYGYTF
cdr3_nt: TGTGCCAGCACCCCGACCGGGACAGGGTACTATGGCTACACCTTC

j_call: TRBJ2-5
d_call: NA
clone_size: few
v_call: TRBV4-2
cdr3_aa: CASSQRTGTPQETQYF
cdr3_nt: TGTGCCAGCAGCCAACGGACCGGGACACCGCAAGAGACCCAGTACTTC

j_call: TRBJ1-5
d_call: NA
clone_size: NA
v_call: TRBV27
cdr3_aa: CANSLGGEQPQHF
cdr3_nt: TGTGCCAACAGCCTTGGAGGTGAGCAGCCCCAGCATTTT

j_call: TRBJ2-5
d_call: TRBD1
clone_size: NA
v_call: TRBV20-1
cdr3_aa: CSAPRRDRQGGEQYF
cdr3_nt: TGCAGTGCTCCGCGCCGGGACCGACAGGGGGGAGAGCAGTACTTC

j_call: TRBJ1-1
d_call: NA
clone_size: few
v_call: TRBV2
cdr3_aa: CASAPVRRDTEAFF
cdr3_nt: TGTGCCAGCGCCCCGGTTCGAAGGGACACTGAAGCTTTCTTT

j_call: TRBJ2-1
d_call: TRBD2
clone_size: few
v_call: TRBV20-1
cdr3_aa: CSARGTRQSYNEQFF
cdr3_nt: TGCAGTGCTAGAGGGACTAGGCAGTCCTACAATGAGCAGTTCTTC

j_call: TRBJ2-7
d_call: TRBD2
clone_size: few
v_call: TRBV12-3/TRBV12-4
cdr3_aa: CASSLAGTSSEQYF
cdr3_nt: TGTGCCAGCAGTTTAGCCGGGACTAGCAGCGAGCAGTACTTC

j_call: TRBJ1-2
d_call: TRBD1
clone_size: NA
v_call: TRBV6-5
cdr3_aa: CASTVGQGFNYGYTF
cdr3_nt: TGTGCCAGCACGGTGGGACAGGGATTTAACTATGGCTACACCTTC

j_call: TRBJ2-1
d_call: NA
clone_size: NA
v_call: TRBV6-1
cdr3_aa: CASSEADRPLSYNEQFF
cdr3_nt: TGTGCCAGCAGTGAAGCCGACAGGCCCCTCTCCTACAATGAGCAGTTCTTC

j_call: TRBJ2-5
d_call: NA
clone_size: NA
v_call: TRBV10-3
cdr3_aa: CAISEINLEQYF
cdr3_nt: TGTGCCATCAGTGAGATTAACCTTGAGCAGTACTTC

j_call: TRBJ2-7
d_call: TRBD1
clone_size: NA
v_call: TRBV4-1
cdr3_aa: CASSQDPGQGYEQYF
cdr3_nt: TGCGCCAGCAGCCAAGATCCCGGACAGGGCTACGAGCAGTACTTC

j_call: TRBJ1-1
d_call: NA
clone_size: NA
v_call: TRBV1
cdr3_aa: CTSSPAGTEAFF
cdr3_nt: TGCACCAGCAGCCCTGCGGGCACTGAAGCTTTCTTT

j_call: TRBJ2-1
d_call: NA
clone_size: NA
v_call: TRBV24-1
cdr3_aa: CATSDLGTRGSSYNEQFF
cdr3_nt: TGTGCCACCAGTGATTTGGGAACACGAGGAAGCTCCTACAATGAGCAGTTCTTC

j_call: TRBJ2-6
d_call: NA
clone_size: NA
v_call: TRBV9
cdr3_aa: CASSVNPQFGGGPGANVLTF
cdr3_nt: TGTGCCAGCAGCGTAAACCCTCAATTTGGAGGGGGCCCTGGGGCCAACGTCCTGACTTTC

j_call: TRBJ1-5
d_call: NA
clone_size: NA
v_call: TRBV12-3/TRBV12-4
cdr3_aa: CASSTQGKHSNQPQHF
cdr3_nt: TGTGCCAGCAGTACACAGGGCAAACATAGCAATCAGCCCCAGCATTTT

j_call: TRBJ2-1
d_call: TRBD1
clone_size: NA
v_call: TRBV3-1
cdr3_aa: CASSVTGTGRNEQFF
cdr3_nt: TGTGCCAGCAGCGTAACCGGGACAGGGAGAAATGAGCAGTTCTTC

j_call: TRBJ2-5
d_call: NA
clone_size: NA
v_call: TRBV7-9
cdr3_aa: CASSRRASGAQETQYF
cdr3_nt: TGTGCCAGCAGCCGTCGGGCCAGCGGAGCCCAAGAGACCCAGTACTTC

j_call: TRBJ2-5
d_call: NA
clone_size: NA
v_call: TRBV20-1
cdr3_aa: CSASLRGQETQYF
cdr3_nt: TGCAGTGCTAGTCTGCGGGGACAAGAGACCCAGTACTTC

j_call: TRBJ2-1
d_call: TRBD2
clone_size: NA
v_call: TRBV4-1
cdr3_aa: CAGSQGLADEQFF
cdr3_nt: TGCGCCGGCAGCCAGGGACTAGCGGATGAGCAGTTCTTC

j_call: TRBJ2-3
d_call: TRBD1
clone_size: few
v_call: TRBV6-5
cdr3_aa: CASRTTGASTDTQYF
cdr3_nt: TGTGCCAGCAGAACGACAGGGGCGAGCACAGATACGCAGTATTTT

j_call: TRBJ2-5
d_call: TRBD1
clone_size: NA
v_call: TRBV5-1
cdr3_aa: CASSGRTGATETQYF
cdr3_nt: TGCGCCAGCAGCGGGAGGACAGGGGCGACGGAGACCCAGTACTTC

j_call: TRBJ2-6
d_call: NA
clone_size: NA
v_call: TRBV7-8
cdr3_aa: CASSWGRGPLSGANVLTF
cdr3_nt: TGTGCCAGCAGTTGGGGGCGGGGGCCCCTCTCTGGGGCCAACGTCCTGACTTTC

j_call: TRBJ2-7
d_call: TRBD2
clone_size: NA
v_call: TRBV10-3
cdr3_aa: CATSSKTSGGWWSEQYF
cdr3_nt: TGTGCCACCAGTAGTAAGACTAGCGGGGGTTGGTGGTCCGAGCAGTACTTC

j_call: TRBJ2-7
d_call: NA
clone_size: NA
v_call: TRBV3-1
cdr3_aa: CASSQERGLGTYEQYF
cdr3_nt: TGTGCCAGCAGCCAAGAAAGGGGATTGGGTACCTACGAGCAGTACTTC

j_call: TRBJ2-3
d_call: NA
clone_size: NA
v_call: TRBV28
cdr3_aa: CATLRGGGGTDTQYF
cdr3_nt: TGTGCCACCCTTCGAGGTGGGGGAGGCACAGATACGCAGTATTTT

j_call: TRBJ2-3
d_call: NA
clone_size: few
v_call: TRBV4-3
cdr3_aa: CASSQEMAADTQYF
cdr3_nt: TGCGCCAGCAGCCAAGAGATGGCGGCAGATACGCAGTATTTT

j_call: TRBJ2-5
d_call: NA
clone_size: few
v_call: TRBV11-1
cdr3_aa: CASSLWEQETQYF
cdr3_nt: TGTGCCAGCAGCTTATGGGAGCAAGAGACCCAGTACTTC

j_call: TRBJ2-5
d_call: NA
clone_size: NA
v_call: TRBV2
cdr3_aa: CASSARDGKETQYF
cdr3_nt: TGTGCCAGCAGTGCCCGGGACGGGAAAGAGACCCAGTACTTC

j_call: TRBJ2-7
d_call: NA
clone_size: few
v_call: TRBV20-1
cdr3_aa: CSASPRPSYEQYF
cdr3_nt: TGCAGTGCCTCCCCACGGCCCTCCTACGAGCAGTACTTC

j_call: TRBJ2-1
d_call: NA
clone_size: NA
v_call: TRBV29-1
cdr3_aa: CSVTDRTAKYNGQFF
cdr3_nt: TGCAGCGTCACTGACAGGACGGCTAAGTACAATGGGCAGTTCTTC

j_call: TRBJ2-5
d_call: TRBD2
clone_size: NA
v_call: TRBV7-8
cdr3_aa: CASSSGVAGGAQYF
cdr3_nt: TGTGCCAGCAGCTCCGGGGTAGCGGGGGGGGCCCAGTACTTC

j_call: TRBJ1-5
d_call: NA
clone_size: few
v_call: TRBV20-1
cdr3_aa: CSARDTGNQPQHF
cdr3_nt: TGCAGTGCTAGGGATACAGGGAATCAGCCCCAGCATTTT

j_call: TRBJ2-7
d_call: TRBD1
clone_size: few
v_call: TRBV10-2
cdr3_aa: CASSEYSGAGQVNYEQYF
cdr3_nt: TGCGCCAGCAGTGAGTATAGTGGCGCGGGACAGGTGAACTACGAGCAGTACTTC

j_call: TRBJ2-1
d_call: NA
clone_size: few
v_call: TRBV6-1
cdr3_aa: CASRRNRDTNYNEQFF
cdr3_nt: TGTGCCAGCAGGCGGAACCGGGACACGAACTACAATGAGCAGTTCTTC

j_call: TRBJ2-7
d_call: NA
clone_size: NA
v_call: TRBV6-2/TRBV6-3
cdr3_aa: CASSPLGKSEQYF
cdr3_nt: TGTGCCAGCAGCCCGCTGGGCAAATCCGAGCAGTACTTC

j_call: TRBJ1-2
d_call: TRBD1
clone_size: NA
v_call: TRBV6-5
cdr3_aa: CASRSTGTGGGYTF
cdr3_nt: TGTGCCAGCAGGTCGACCGGGACAGGGGGGGGCTACACCTTC

j_call: TRBJ1-4
d_call: NA
clone_size: few
v_call: TRBV27
cdr3_aa: CASSRQGRSPGEKLFF
cdr3_nt: TGTGCCAGCAGCCGGCAGGGGCGAAGCCCAGGCGAAAAACTGTTTTTT